Following are 27 T cell receptor beta chains from one sample sequenced in a study of cytomegalovirus exposure and HLA in healthy donors. The PCR used 60 Vbeta and 13 Jbeta primers. The protocol was immunoSEQ multiplex PCR, while the TCRdb copy is restricted to in-frame clones and leaves out a portion. The sample contains 150,000 to 200,000 clones, about 80% of which appear only once. Source material: PBMCs. The receptor set was obtained from a man aged 18 to 35 in good health and CMV-seronegative.

This chain links TRBV6-6 with TRBJ1-5; 11 bases agree with TRBD1. Germline-derived CDR1 and CDR2 are MNHNY and SVGAGI (reference sequence). Losses at the gene ends were 6 bases for V and 6 bases for J; bases not matched to a gene: 7. CDR3 size: 15 residues. The CDR3, as DNA: TGTGCCAGCAGAACCGAAGGACAGGGGGCTCAGCCCCAGCATTTT. This translates into CASRTEGQGAQPQHF.

The table lists this clone with a count of one. The chain links TRBV7-9 to TRBJ2-7; 10 nucleotides line up with TRBD2. V shed 5 bases and J 0 bases; nucleotides not matched to a gene: 7. Germline values: CDR1 SEHNR, CDR2 FQNEAQ (reference sequence). This CDR3 has 16 residues. The CDR3 DNA reads TGTGCCAGCAGCAAAACCGGGACTAGCGCCTCCTACGAGCAGTACTTC. It translates to CASSKTGTSASYEQYF.

J is TRBJ1-2 and V is TRBV7-2; 11 positions agree with TRBD1. Looked up from germline, CDR1 is SGHTA and CDR2 is FQGNSA. V lost 0 bases, J lost 8 bases, and 5 bases stayed unmatched. The CDR3 runs to 15 residues. The chain's CDR3 is CASSLADRGRGGYTF. CDR3 DNA: TGTGCCAGCAGCTTAGCGGACAGGGGGCGGGGGGGCTACACCTTC.

This clone was picked up one time. The J gene is TRBJ2-1, the V gene TRBV9, with TRBD2 identical over 11 bases. V gave up 0 bases and J gave up 4 bases; unmatched junction bases: 15. Germline V gene lookup returns CDR1 SGDLS and CDR2 YYNGEE. This CDR3 contains 20 residues. CDR3 protein: CASSVGIASGGWGLYNEQFF. DNA for the CDR3: TGTGCCAGCAGCGTAGGTATTGCTAGCGGGGGGTGGGGTTTATACAATGAGCAGTTCTTC.

CDR3 nucleotides: TGTGCCAGCTCACTTGACCTAGGCTCCTACAATGAGCAGTTCTTC. It encodes CASSLDLGSYNEQFF. The V and J genes are TRBV18 and TRBJ2-1; D gene unclear. The germline gives CDR1 KGHSH, CDR2 LQKENI. This CDR3 comprises 15 residues. Trimming took off 4 bases at V and 0 bases at J, with 10 bases between the two ends.

The chain uses TRBV5-8 and TRBJ2-7, with D hard to call. The CDR3 loop spans 15 amino acids. Deletions cut 4 bases from V and 3 bases from J, with 17 bases between. Germline V gene data show CDR1 as SGHTS and CDR2 as YDEGEE. The CDR3 nucleotides read TGTGCCAGCAGCCTGGCTGGCAGAGCAGGCTACGAGCAGTACTTC. Its protein is CASSLAGRAGYEQYF.

V is TRBV6-8 and J is TRBJ2-1; 7 bases agree with TRBD2. This CDR3 has 14 residues. Germline loops: CDR1 MNHGY, CDR2 SAAAGT. V trimming: 7 bases; J trimming: 10 bases; junction bases outside the gene matches: 13. The DNA for the CDR3 is TGTGCCAGCACGAGGACTAGGGAGGAGGACGAGCAGTTCTTC. The encoded protein is CASTRTREEDEQFF.

J is TRBJ2-3 and V is TRBV5-6, with 9 bases matching TRBD1. V was clipped by 0 bases and J by 7 bases; unmatched bases: 9. Germline CDR1 reads SGHDT; CDR2 reads YYEEEE. The CDR3 runs 16 residues. CDR3 residues: CASSLAGGTGQYTQYF. CDR3 sequence (DNA): TGTGCCAGCAGCTTGGCCGGGGGGACAGGGCAATATACGCAGTATTTT.

CDR3 sequence: CASSRGTAISNTGELFF. The CDR3 DNA sequence: TGTGCCAGCAGCCGAGGGACTGCCATCTCGAACACCGGGGAGCTGTTTTTT. The V and J genes are TRBV27 and TRBJ2-2; a possible D gene is TRBD2 (6 bases). The germline V gene encodes CDR1 MNHEY and CDR2 SMNVEV (reference sequence). The length of the CDR3 is 17 residues. V was cut by 6 bases and J by 0 bases, with 17 bases left in between.

The gene calls are TRBV5-6 and TRBJ2-5, with a tentative D call TRBD1 (6 bases). This CDR3 is 15 amino acids long. The germline V gene has CDR1 SGHDT and CDR2 YYEEEE. Trimming removed 0 bases from V and 1 base from J, with 10 bases in between. CDR3 amino acids: CASSLEDSLQETQYF. The CDR3, as DNA: TGTGCCAGCAGCTTGGAGGACAGTCTCCAAGAGACCCAGTACTTC.

The chain uses TRBV11-2 and TRBJ2-3; D is perhaps TRBD2 (6 bases). Germline V gene data show CDR1 as SGHAT and CDR2 as FQNNGV. Deletions cut 5 bases from V and 0 bases from J, with 9 bases between. There are 14 residues in the CDR3. The CDR3 here is CASSNSGSTDTQYF. In DNA form, the CDR3 reads TGTGCCAGCAGCAATAGCGGAAGCACAGATACGCAGTATTTT.

The V gene is TRBV5-1, the J gene TRBJ2-5; 8 bases fit TRBD2. TRBJ2-7 matches the DNA end more closely, so the J call is doubtful. The germline gives CDR1 SGHRS, CDR2 YFSETQ. The CDR3 length is 15 residues. CDR3 in DNA: TGCGCCAGCAGCCTCGGTGGGACTAGTCTTTACGAGCAGTACTTC. Protein: CASSLGGTSLYEQYF.

The rearrangement joins TRBV7-2 to TRBJ2-3, with D perhaps matching TRBD2 (5 bases). V dropped 2 bases and J dropped 2 bases, with 8 bases sitting between them. The CDR3 extends over 14 amino acids. Germline CDR1 reads SGHTA; CDR2 reads FQGNSA. The CDR3 region has the DNA TGTGCCAGCAGCTTATCCGGGGACACAGATACGCAGTATTTT. It encodes CASSLSGDTDTQYF.

This chain connects TRBV7-2 to TRBJ2-7, with unresolved D. Trimming cost V 6 bases and J 0 bases, with 21 bases left between them. This CDR3 region has 17 residues. Germline V gene lookup returns CDR1 SGHTA and CDR2 FQGNSA. The DNA of the CDR3 is TGTGCCAGCAGTCTAAGGATCTCAACCTACAGCTCCTACGAGCAGTACTTC. Residues: CASSLRISTYSSYEQYF.

There are a few counts of this clone. The V and J genes are TRBV9 and TRBJ1-6; TRBD1 is a possible D gene (6 bases). The CDR3 is made up of 15 amino acids. V was trimmed by 3 bases and J by 5 bases, leaving 12 bases between them. CDR1 and CDR2 from the germline V gene are SGDLS and YYNGEE. This CDR3 is CASSAGTIHNSPLHF. The DNA for the CDR3 is TGTGCCAGCAGCGCGGGGACAATACATAATTCACCCCTCCACTTT.

The chain has TRBV5-4 and TRBJ1-5, with D tentatively TRBD1 (6 bases). The CDR3 runs 15 residues. Germline CDR1 reads SGHNT; CDR2 reads YYREEE (reference sequence). Trimming shortened V by 3 bases and J by 5 bases, and 15 bases separated the two germline ends. CDR3 sequence: CASSYGGGEDQPQHF. The CDR3 coding sequence is TGTGCCAGCAGCTATGGAGGGGGGGAAGATCAGCCCCAGCATTTT. The full variable domain, its missing parts supplied by reference TRBV5-4 and TRBJ1-5, is ETGVTQSPTHLIKTRGQQVTLRCSSQSGHNTVSWYQQALGQGPQFIFQYYREEENGRGNFPPRFSGLQFPNYSSELNVNALELDDSALYLCASSYGGGEDQPQHFGDGTRLSIL.

The gene calls are TRBV5-1 and TRBJ2-1; D remains unclear. CDR3 size: 16 residues. CDR1 and CDR2 from the germline V gene are SGHRS and YFSETQ. V gave up 0 bases and J gave up 0 bases, with 10 bases separating them. CDR3 DNA sequence: TGCGCCAGCAGCTTGGTTCCAGAAAGCTCCTACAATGAGCAGTTCTTC. As protein: CASSLVPESSYNEQFF. The full variable domain, its missing parts supplied by reference TRBV5-1 and TRBJ2-1, is KAGVTQTPRYLIKTRGQQVTLSCSPISGHRSVSWYQQTPGQGLQFLFEYFSETQRNKGNFPGRFSGRQFSNSRSEMNVSTLELGDSALYLCASSLVPESSYNEQFFGPGTRLTVL.

This clone was seen once. CDR3 region: CASSVDLAGGEQFF. DNA of the CDR3: TGTGCCAGCAGCGTAGATCTAGCGGGGGGTGAGCAGTTCTTC. V and J are TRBV9 and TRBJ2-1, with 11 positions matching TRBD2. The germline CDR1 and CDR2 sequences are SGDLS and YYNGEE. CDR3 size: 14 residues. J gave up 9 bases and V 0 bases, and 2 bases lay outside the gene matches.

The J gene is TRBJ2-2, the V gene TRBV7-9; D call uncertain. Germline V gene sequence: CDR1 SEHNR, CDR2 FQNEAQ (reference sequence). The CDR3 extends over 10 amino acids. The ends were cut back, 5 bases at V and 13 bases at J, with 8 bases in the middle. The CDR3 sequence is CASSPGGLFF. CDR3 DNA: TGTGCCAGCAGCCCCGGCGGGCTGTTTTTT.

The rearrangement uses TRBV5-6 and TRBJ2-7, with 9 bases matching TRBD2. CDR1 SGHDT and CDR2 YYEEEE come from the germline V gene. The CDR3 is 17 amino acids. J gave up 1 base and V 0 bases, and 8 bases lay outside the gene matches. This chain's CDR3 is CASSLVLAGTVSYEQYF. The CDR3 nucleotides are TGTGCCAGCAGCTTGGTTCTAGCGGGAACCGTATCCTACGAGCAGTACTTC.

This clone was picked up one time. In DNA form, the CDR3 reads TGTGCCAGCAGCTTAGGGCCAACTCAGCCCCAGCATTTT. This gives the protein CASSLGPTQPQHF. This chain joins TRBV7-9 and TRBJ1-5; D gene uncertain. V lost 1 base, J lost 6 bases, and 7 bases lay in between. CDR1 SEHNR and CDR2 FQNEAQ come from the germline V gene (reference sequence). This CDR3 spans 13 amino acids.

The DNA of the CDR3 is TGTGCCAGCAGTTATGGCACAACTAATGAAAAACTGTTTTTT. Protein product: CASSYGTTNEKLFF. The chain links TRBV6-5 to TRBJ1-4; the D is unclear. V lost 3 bases, J lost 0 bases, and 5 bases lay in between. This CDR3 is built from 14 residues. Germline-derived CDR1 and CDR2 are MNHEY and SVGAGI.

The genes are TRBV5-6 and TRBJ2-7; 11 positions match TRBD2. This CDR3 has 15 residues. The V gene end was trimmed by 0 bases and the J gene end by 2 bases; junction bases not matched to a gene: 1. Per the germline V gene, CDR1 is SGHDT and CDR2 is YYEEEE. CDR3 sequence reads: CASSLGLAGPYEQYF. The CDR3, as DNA: TGTGCCAGCAGCTTGGGACTAGCGGGACCCTACGAGCAGTACTTC.

The chain links TRBV5-6 to TRBJ2-3, with 14 bases fitting TRBD2. The CDR3 covers 17 residues. Trimming removed 10 bases from V and 1 base from J; junction bases left unmatched: 11. CDR1 is SGHDT, CDR2 YYEEEE, per germline. CDR3 residues: CAWSGTSGGLRTDTQYF. CDR3 nucleotides: TGTGCCTGGTCAGGGACTAGCGGGGGCCTCCGCACAGATACGCAGTATTTT.

The DNA of the CDR3 is TGTGCCAGCAGTGGCCCCCCCGGGGGCGGGAGCACTGAAGCTTTCTTT. It codes for CASSGPPGGGSTEAFF. The V and J genes are TRBV27 and TRBJ1-1; perhaps TRBD1 as D (6 bases). The CDR3 totals 16 residues. The V end was cut by 5 bases, the J end by 4 bases, with 20 bases between. Per germline, CDR1 MNHEY and CDR2 SMNVEV (reference sequence).

The chain links TRBV7-2 to TRBJ2-1; D is possibly TRBD2 (7 bases). V was shortened by 2 bases and J by 9 bases, with 23 bases between the two germline ends. Germline V CDR1 and CDR2: SGHTA, FQGNSA. The CDR3 covers 17 residues. CDR3: CASSLLGGLLVPREQFF. The CDR3 DNA follows: TGTGCCAGCAGCTTATTAGGGGGACTACTAGTGCCACGTGAGCAGTTCTTC.

J is TRBJ2-1 and V is TRBV11-2, with 8 bases lining up with TRBD2. CDR3 length equals 13 residues. V was clipped by 4 bases and J by 8 bases; unmatched bases: 4. The germline CDR1 and CDR2 sequences are SGHAT and FQNNGV. CDR3 bases: TGTGCCAGCAGCTCGGGGGGGGACTATGAGCAGTTCTTC. Translating gives CASSSGGDYEQFF.